A single sample gave rise to the 19 T cell receptor beta chains below, sequenced in a study of T-cell memory formation after mild COVID-19. Via MiXCR, TCRdb re-called the 5' RACE reads, giving one row per CDR3 protein. The repertoire holds 300,000 to 350,000 distinct CDR3 sequences, with roughly 13% as singletons. The sequencing sample was made of PBMCs or a T cell subset sorted from them (not recorded which). The receptors come from a young man who had mild COVID-19 (a few samples of this study predate the infection). Cell type and time point are not known.

The sample holds many counts of this clonotype. The DNA is left out, because the CDR3 cannot be placed on it with certainty; the CDR3 is given as TCRdb lists it. The CDR3 reads CASSPLRAGGEAFF. The chain recombines TRBV3-1 with TRBJ1-1; whether TRBD1, the table's D call, matches the DNA was not checked. The length of the CDR3 is 14 amino acids, counting both ends. CDR1 and CDR2 from the germline V gene are LGHDT and YNNKEL (reference sequence).

The J gene is TRBJ2-2, the V gene TRBV4-1, with D uncertain. The CDR3 runs to 16 residues. V was clipped by 0 bases and J by 6 bases, with 14 bases between them. The germline gives CDR1 MGHRA, CDR2 YSYEKL. CDR3 DNA: TGCGCCAGCAGCCAAGATAGGGTTGCCAGGTCCGGGGAGCTGTTTTTT. This encodes CASSQDRVARSGELFF.

This clonotype has only a few counts. The V gene is TRBV20-1, the J gene TRBJ2-1; possible D gene TRBD2, 6 bases. Trimming removed 6 bases from V and 0 bases from J, with 18 bases in between. This CDR3 is 16 amino acids long. Germline loops: CDR1 DFQATT, CDR2 SNEGSKA (reference sequence). CDR3: CSAEPAGGSSYNEQFF. In DNA, the CDR3 is TGCAGTGCCGAGCCCGCCGGGGGAAGCTCCTACAATGAGCAGTTCTTC.

This clonotype was picked up a small number of times. The chain employs TRBV12-3 or TRBV12-4 and TRBJ2-1; D might be TRBD2 (7 bases). This CDR3 has 14 residues. Trimming removed 3 bases at V and 6 bases at J, with 12 bases between. The CDR3 reads CASSFGRGANEQFF. CDR3 sequence (DNA): TGTGCCAGCAGTTTTGGGAGGGGGGCCAATGAGCAGTTCTTC.

The rearrangement joins TRBV6-5 to TRBJ1-2; TRBD1 might be the D (6 bases). The length of the CDR3 is 14 residues. In germline, CDR1 is MNHEY, CDR2 SVGAGI. Trimming pared 1 base from V and 7 bases from J, leaving 13 bases between. CDR3 in amino acids: CASSYYVGAAGYTF. CDR3 coding DNA: TGTGCCAGCAGTTACTACGTGGGGGCGGCTGGCTACACCTTC.

This sequence joins TRBV7-2 and TRBJ1-2; D possibly corresponds to TRBD1 (6 bases). Germline-derived CDR1 and CDR2 are SGHTA and FQGNSA. The CDR3 consists of 14 residues. Trimming took off 5 bases at V and 8 bases at J, with 18 bases between the two ends. In DNA form, the CDR3 reads TGTGCCAGCAGCCTAACTATGGGGGCTAGGGGCTACACCTTC. It encodes CASSLTMGARGYTF.

The sample holds many counts of this clonotype. This chain joins TRBV20-1 and TRBJ2-3, with D maybe TRBD2 (5 bases). Per the germline V gene, CDR1 is DFQATT and CDR2 is SNEGSKA (reference sequence). This CDR3 has 12 amino acids. Trimming removed 3 bases at V and 10 bases at J, with 14 bases between. The CDR3 sequence is CSASKGVRAQYF. DNA for the CDR3: TGCAGTGCTAGTAAGGGAGTAAGAGCGCAGTATTTT.

This clonotype was found a few times. This rearrangement joins TRBV5-1 to TRBJ2-5; a weak D match, TRBD1 (6 bases). This CDR3 region has 15 residues. Germline CDR1 and CDR2: SGHRS and YFSETQ. The V end was cut by 4 bases, the J end by 3 bases, with 16 bases between. The CDR3 spells CASSPSRQAKETQYF. The CDR3 DNA reads as TGCGCCAGCAGCCCTTCACGACAGGCCAAAGAGACCCAGTACTTC.

CDR3 residues: CASSQVGSPNYGYTF. In DNA form, the CDR3 reads TGTGCCAGCAGCCAAGTGGGGAGTCCTAACTATGGCTACACCTTC. The V call is TRBV3-1, the J call TRBJ1-2; D gene ambiguous. This CDR3 is 15 amino acids long. CDR1 is LGHDT and CDR2 is YNNKEL in the germline V gene (reference sequence). V was clipped by 1 base and J by 0 bases, with 9 bases between them.

This clonotype was seen only a few times. V gene TRBV5-1 combines with J gene TRBJ2-3, with D possibly matching TRBD2 (7 bases). The CDR3 length is 15 residues. In germline, CDR1 is SGHRS, CDR2 YFSETQ. V lost 5 bases to trimming and J lost 3 bases, with 16 bases between them. The CDR3 bases are TGCGCCAGCAGGGACCGCGGGGGCGCGACAGATACGCAGTATTTT. As protein: CASRDRGGATDTQYF.

This clonotype was observed a few times. The chain links TRBV20-1 to TRBJ2-3; 9 nucleotides agree with TRBD2. Trimming took 2 bases from V and 4 from J; bases not matched to a gene: 4. Germline V gene sequence: CDR1 DFQATT, CDR2 SNEGSKA (reference sequence). The CDR3 is made up of 14 amino acids. The CDR3 bases are TGCAGTGCTAGACTAGCGGGGTCGTCAGATACGCAGTATTTT. Protein product: CSARLAGSSDTQYF.

This chain uses TRBV24-1 with TRBJ1-1; D not resolved. V was pared by 7 bases and J by 1 base, with 12 bases between. Germline V gene lookup returns CDR1 KGHDR and CDR2 SFDVKD. CDR3 length equals 14 residues. The CDR3 is CATSPRGRNTEAFF. Here the CDR3 DNA reads TGTGCCACCAGCCCACGAGGCAGGAACACTGAAGCTTTCTTT.

This chain uses TRBV21-1 with TRBJ2-4; the DNA was not compared with TRBD1, the D call given in the table. TRBV21-1 is given as a pseudogene. The CDR3 is made up of 15 amino acids. The CDR3: CASSNHRGAKNIQYF. CDR3 DNA sequence: TGTGCCAGCAGCAACCACAGGGGAGCCAAAAACATTCAGTACTTC.

This chain joins TRBV12-3 or TRBV12-4 and TRBJ1-2; 11 nucleotides match TRBD1. The CDR3 covers 20 residues. The trim removed 6 bases at V and 4 bases at J, leaving 22 bases unmatched. This CDR3 is CASSPSLGSRTGGYGYGYTF. For the CDR3, the DNA is TGTGCCAGCAGCCCCTCTCTGGGATCTCGGACAGGGGGCTATGGCTATGGCTACACCTTC.

This clonotype was seen a handful of times. This sequence joins TRBV20-1 and TRBJ2-5; no clear D gene. This CDR3 contains 15 residues. The ends were cut back, 3 bases at V and 1 base at J, with 15 bases in the middle. Germline CDR1 reads DFQATT; CDR2 reads SNEGSKA (reference sequence). The CDR3, as DNA: TGCAGTGCTAGGAGTCCGGCGGTGCTCCAAGAGACCCAGTACTTC. Translating it yields CSARSPAVLQETQYF.

This clonotype showed up just a few times. The chain links TRBV7-9 to TRBJ2-1; no definite D call. Trimming left V 2 bases short and J 8 bases short, with 10 bases between. CDR3 length equals 13 residues. Germline values: CDR1 SEHNR, CDR2 FQNEAQ (reference sequence). The CDR3 nucleotides are TGTGCCAGCAGCTTAATCCTAGGAGATGAGCAGTTCTTC. Amino acids: CASSLILGDEQFF.

This clonotype was recorded at least ten times. The chain joins TRBV7-9 to TRBJ1-2; a possible D gene is TRBD1 (5 bases). The CDR3 covers 14 residues. The V and J ends lost 7 bases and 8 bases respectively, with 20 bases between them. The germline V gene encodes CDR1 SEHNR and CDR2 FQNEAQ (reference sequence). CDR3 DNA sequence: TGTGCCAGCACCATCACCGGGACCTTAGGCGGCTACACCTTC. Protein sequence: CASTITGTLGGYTF.

In its sample, this clonotype was seen a few times. J is TRBJ2-7 and V is TRBV7-8, with D hard to call. The germline V and J ends were trimmed by 3 bases and 0 bases, with 9 bases remaining between them. This CDR3 contains 14 residues. CDR1 is SGHVS, CDR2 FQNEAQ, per germline. Written as DNA, the CDR3 is TGTGCCAGCAGCTTCCGGGTCAGCTCCTACGAGCAGTACTTC. Translation gives CASSFRVSSYEQYF.

This clonotype occurred a few times. The genes are TRBV7-2 and TRBJ2-3; 9 nucleotides match TRBD2. Germline-derived CDR1 and CDR2 are SGHTA and FQGNSA. With V trimmed by 8 bases and J by 4 bases, 10 bases remained unmatched. The CDR3 runs to 15 residues. The CDR3 DNA is TGTGCCAGCGGATTGGCGGGGGGGCCCGCAGATACGCAGTATTTT. It codes for CASGLAGGPADTQYF.